The source of this TCR beta chain is a study of identical twins. The CDR3 sequence is 15 residues long. The germline V gene encodes CDR1 SGHTA and CDR2 FQGNSA. Trimming shortened V by 5 bases and J by 9 bases, and 20 bases separated the two germline ends. There are many counts of this clonotype. What it recognizes is unknown. TCRdb re-derived calls from the 5' RACE reads in MiXCR, one entry per CDR3 protein. The sample lists some 570,000 distinct CDR3 sequences, under 25% occurring once. Points from the study as a whole: Alpha sequences out of frame and shared by twins had excess low generation probability. In monozygotic twins, models underestimated the sharing of out-of-frame TCR alpha. Weaker excess twin sharing was seen among beta out-of-frame sequences.

In every case, the donor was a healthy Caucasian. Another study also made use of these data, one on yellow fever vaccine responses in identical twins.

The V gene is TRBV7-2, the J gene TRBJ2-4, with a tentative D call TRBD2 (7 bases). This receptor was identified in a woman aged 18-30 years in good health. The sequenced sample consisted of CD4+ T cells sorted from blood. The CDR3 DNA reads TGTGCCAGCAGCCGAGGGGGGGCCCTCGGAGGCATTCAGTACTTC. Translation gives CASSRGGALGGIQYF.